This T cell receptor (beta chain) was observed in a study of T cell responses to AZD1222 COVID-19 vaccine. Measured with immunoSEQ multiplex PCR; TCRdb has only the in-frame clones, and not every one. The sample lists 97,000 or so clones, 85% to 90% occurring once. This CDR3 is 16 amino acids long. The chain uses TRBV1 and TRBJ2-7; the table's D gene call, TRBD1, was not cross checked with the DNA. TRBV1 is a known pseudogene. This specimen consisted of peripheral blood, obtained on day 0 of AZD1222 vaccination. The receptor was isolated from an adult in good health. CDR3 amino acids: CTSILLGTGDMPGQNF. Here the CDR3 DNA reads TGCACCAGCATCCTTCTTGGGACAGGGGACATGCCGGGGCAAAACTTC.